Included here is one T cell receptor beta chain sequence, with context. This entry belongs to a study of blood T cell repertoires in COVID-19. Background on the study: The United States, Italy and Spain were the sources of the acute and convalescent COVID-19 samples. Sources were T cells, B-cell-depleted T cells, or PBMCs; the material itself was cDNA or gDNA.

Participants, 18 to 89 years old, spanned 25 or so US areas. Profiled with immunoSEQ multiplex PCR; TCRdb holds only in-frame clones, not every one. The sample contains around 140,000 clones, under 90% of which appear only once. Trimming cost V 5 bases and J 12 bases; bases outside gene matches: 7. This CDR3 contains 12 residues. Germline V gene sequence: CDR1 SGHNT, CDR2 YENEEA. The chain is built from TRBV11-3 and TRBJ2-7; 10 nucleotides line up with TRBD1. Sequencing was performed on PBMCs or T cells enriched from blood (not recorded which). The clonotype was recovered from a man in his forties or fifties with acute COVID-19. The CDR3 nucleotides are TGTGCCAGCAGCCTCGACAGGGGGCTGGTGTACTTC. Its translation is CASSLDRGLVYF.